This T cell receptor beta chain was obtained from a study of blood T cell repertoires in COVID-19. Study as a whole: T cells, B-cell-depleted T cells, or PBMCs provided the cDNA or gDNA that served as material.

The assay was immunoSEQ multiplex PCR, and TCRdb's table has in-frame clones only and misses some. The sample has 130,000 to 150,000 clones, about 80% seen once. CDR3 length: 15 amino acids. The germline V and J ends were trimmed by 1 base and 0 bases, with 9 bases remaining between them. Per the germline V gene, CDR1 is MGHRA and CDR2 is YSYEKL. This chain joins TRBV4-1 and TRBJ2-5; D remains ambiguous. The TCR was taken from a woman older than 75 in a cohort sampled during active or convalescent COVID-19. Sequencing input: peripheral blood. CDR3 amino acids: CASSQGSQYQETQYF. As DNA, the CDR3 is TGCGCCAGCAGCCAAGGATCACAGTACCAAGAGACCCAGTACTTC.